This T cell receptor beta chain was captured by sequencing in a study of cytomegalovirus exposure and HLA in healthy donors. Trimming cost V 3 bases and J 0 bases, with 6 bases left between them. The CDR3 contains 14 residues. Germline CDR1 ENHRY, CDR2 SYGVKD. The PCR contained 60 Vbeta and 13 Jbeta primers. TCRdb's copy holds only in-frame clones and misses some; the assay was immunoSEQ multiplex PCR. The sample yields some 200,000 clones, approximately 88% seen once. The TCR comes from a woman aged 50 to 60 in good health and CMV-seropositive. V and J are TRBV10-3 and TRBJ1-3, with D unclear. Sequenced sample: PBMCs. In nucleotides, the CDR3 is TGTGCCATCAGTGATGTGGCCTCTGGAAACACCATATATTTT. Amino acids: CAISDVASGNTIYF.